Listed below are T cell receptor beta chains from one sample, sequenced in a study of cytomegalovirus exposure and HLA in healthy donors. This table comes from immunoSEQ multiplex PCR, and its TCRdb copy is limited to in-frame clones, with some not included. The sample lists 150,000 to 200,000 clones, 75% to 80% occurring once. The sequenced sample consisted of PBMCs. All receptors derive from a man in his forties in good health and CMV-seropositive. Each CDR3 is given with its conserved first and last residue. D genes are given only for firm matches. Part of the rows lack a size; the others show once, few, many or a class for expanded clones.

V: TRBV18
D: TRBD1
size: NA
J: TRBJ1-5
DNA: TGTGCCAGCTCAAAGACAGGGGCTGATCAGCCCCAGCATTTT
CDR3: CASSKTGADQPQHF

V: TRBV4-2
D: NA
size: NA
J: TRBJ2-7
DNA: TGTGCCAGCAGCCAAGTCGTACCCGCCGGGACAACCTACGAGCAGTACTTC
CDR3: CASSQVVPAGTTYEQYF

V: TRBV5-1
D: TRBD1
size: NA
J: TRBJ2-5
DNA: TGCGCCAGCAGCTTGCTCGACAGGGCCGAAGAGACCCAGTACTTC
CDR3: CASSLLDRAEETQYF

V: TRBV10-1
D: TRBD2
size: NA
J: TRBJ2-5
DNA: TGCGCCAGCAGTGATCCGACGCCCGGGACTAGCGGGAAGGTAGAGACCCAGTACTTC
CDR3: CASSDPTPGTSGKVETQYF

V: TRBV7-9
D: NA
size: NA
J: TRBJ1-6
DNA: TGTGCCAGCAGCCCCGGACACGGTTATAATTCACCCCTCCACTTT
CDR3: CASSPGHGYNSPLHF

V: TRBV5-1
D: NA
size: NA
J: TRBJ2-1
DNA: TGCGCCAGCAGCTCCCGAGTGGACAATGAGCAGTTCTTC
CDR3: CASSSRVDNEQFF

V: TRBV6-1
D: TRBD1
size: NA
J: TRBJ1-2
DNA: TGTGCCAGCAAACCGGGACAGGGAAATTATGGCTACACCTTC
CDR3: CASKPGQGNYGYTF

V: TRBV6-5
D: TRBD1
size: once
J: TRBJ1-1
DNA: TGTGCCACCGCAGGGACAGCAGGAGGTGAAGCTTTCTTT
CDR3: CATAGTAGGEAFF

V: TRBV18
D: NA
size: NA
J: TRBJ2-3
DNA: TGTGCCAGCTCAACAGGTATGGCCCGCGGCACAGATACGCAGTATTTT
CDR3: CASSTGMARGTDTQYF

V: TRBV28
D: NA
size: NA
J: TRBJ2-6
DNA: TGTGCCAGCAGTTTGGGGAGTTTGCAGGGGCCCTCTGGGGCCAACGTCCTGACTTTC
CDR3: CASSLGSLQGPSGANVLTF

V: TRBV19
D: NA
size: NA
J: TRBJ1-1
DNA: TGTGCCAGTAGGGTTCCGGGTATGAACACTGAAGCTTTCTTT
CDR3: CASRVPGMNTEAFF

V: TRBV4-1
D: NA
size: NA
J: TRBJ2-7
DNA: TGCGCCAGCAGCCAAGAATTCCGCTCCTACGAGCAGTACTTC
CDR3: CASSQEFRSYEQYF

V: TRBV7-3
D: TRBD1
size: NA
J: TRBJ2-3
DNA: TGTGCCAGCAGCTTATGGGACAGGGATACGCAGTATTTT
CDR3: CASSLWDRDTQYF

V: TRBV6-6
D: NA
size: once
J: TRBJ2-3
DNA: TGTGCCAGCAGTGCTCCAGGTACAGATACGCAGTATTTT
CDR3: CASSAPGTDTQYF

V: TRBV28
D: TRBD2
size: NA
J: TRBJ2-2
DNA: TGTGCCAGCAGACCGACTAGCGGGAACACCGGGGAGCTGTTTTTT
CDR3: CASRPTSGNTGELFF

V: TRBV9
D: TRBD1
size: NA
J: TRBJ1-2
DNA: TGTGCCAGCAGCGTAGGCACACAGGGGATCTCTGGCTACACCTTC
CDR3: CASSVGTQGISGYTF

V: TRBV27
D: TRBD2
size: NA
J: TRBJ2-5
DNA: TGTGCCAGCAGTCTAGCGGGGGCAGAGACCCAGTACTTC
CDR3: CASSLAGAETQYF

V: TRBV7-9
D: NA
size: few
J: TRBJ1-3
DNA: TGTGCCAGCAGAGGACAGGGAAACACCATATATTTT
CDR3: CASRGQGNTIYF

V: TRBV9
D: NA
size: NA
J: TRBJ1-2
DNA: TGTGCCAGCAGCGCCCGTTGGGGGGGTCCGGATGGCTACACCTTC
CDR3: CASSARWGGPDGYTF

V: TRBV28
D: TRBD1
size: NA
J: TRBJ2-7
DNA: TGTGCCAGCACCCCGGGACAGCTCTACGAGCAGTACTTC
CDR3: CASTPGQLYEQYF

V: TRBV27
D: TRBD2
size: NA
J: TRBJ2-1
DNA: TGTGCCAGCGGCTCAAGCGGGAGCTCTCTCAATGAGCAGTTCTTC
CDR3: CASGSSGSSLNEQFF

V: TRBV9
D: NA
size: NA
J: TRBJ2-1
DNA: TGTGCCAGCAGCGTAGGAGCCTCAAACAATGAGCAGTTCTTC
CDR3: CASSVGASNNEQFF

V: TRBV7-6
D: NA
size: NA
J: TRBJ1-1
DNA: TGTGCCAGCAGCCGACAGGCGAACACTGAAGCTTTCTTT
CDR3: CASSRQANTEAFF

V: TRBV25-1
D: NA
size: NA
J: TRBJ2-5
DNA: NA
CDR3: CASSTSTGLQETQYF

V: TRBV14
D: NA
size: once
J: TRBJ2-3
DNA: TGTGCCAGCAGCCCGAACGGGGATACGCAGTATTTT
CDR3: CASSPNGDTQYF

V: TRBV28
D: NA
size: few
J: TRBJ2-5
DNA: TGTGCCAGCAGCCCCCCCGGGGGAGAGGTAGGGACCCAGTACTTC
CDR3: CASSPPGGEVGTQYF

V: TRBV7-8
D: NA
size: NA
J: TRBJ2-7
DNA: TGTGCCAGCAGCTTAGGCTCAGCGGAGTCCTACGAGCAGTACTTC
CDR3: CASSLGSAESYEQYF

V: TRBV11-2
D: NA
size: NA
J: TRBJ2-7
DNA: TGTGCCAGCAGCTTCCTCGAGTCGAGGCAGTACTTC
CDR3: CASSFLESRQYF

V: TRBV6-5
D: NA
size: once
J: TRBJ2-7
DNA: TGTGCCAGCATAGCAAGCGGCGAGCAGTACTTC
CDR3: CASIASGEQYF

V: TRBV2
D: NA
size: NA
J: TRBJ2-5
DNA: TGTGCCAGCACAGGCCAGACCCAGTACTTC
CDR3: CASTGQTQYF

V: TRBV2
D: NA
size: NA
J: TRBJ1-1
DNA: TGTGCCAGCAGGGGCTTTTCGGCTTTCTTT
CDR3: CASRGFSAFF

V: TRBV7-9
D: NA
size: NA
J: TRBJ2-7
DNA: TGTGCCAGCAGCTCCGTGGCGGGGGCCTTAAGCGACGAGCAGTACTTC
CDR3: CASSSVAGALSDEQYF

V: TRBV14
D: TRBD1
size: once
J: TRBJ2-6
DNA: TGTGCCAGCAGCCAAGTTGGACAGGGGGCAGGTGGGGCCAACGTCCTGACTTTC
CDR3: CASSQVGQGAGGANVLTF

V: TRBV19
D: TRBD1
size: few
J: TRBJ2-7
DNA: TGTGCCAGTAATTCCGGGACAGGGGGATCCTACGAGCAGTACTTC
CDR3: CASNSGTGGSYEQYF

V: TRBV29-1
D: NA
size: NA
J: TRBJ1-1
DNA: TGCAGCGTTGAAGTTCAGACAGCGAACACTGAAGCTTTCTTT
CDR3: CSVEVQTANTEAFF

V: TRBV9
D: TRBD1
size: NA
J: TRBJ2-7
DNA: TGTGCCAGCAGCGTAGGTCCTCAAACAGGGGGCGCATCTTACGAGCAGTACTTC
CDR3: CASSVGPQTGGASYEQYF

V: TRBV2
D: NA
size: few
J: TRBJ2-7
DNA: TGTGCCAGCAGTGAAATTAGTAGGAGTCACTCCTACGAGCAGTACTTC
CDR3: CASSEISRSHSYEQYF

V: TRBV4-1
D: NA
size: NA
J: TRBJ1-4
DNA: TGCGCCAGCAGCCAAGATACGGGGGGCATTGAAAAACTGTTTTTT
CDR3: CASSQDTGGIEKLFF

V: TRBV11-3
D: TRBD1
size: once
J: TRBJ2-7
DNA: TGTGCCAGCAGCATTTGGACAGGAGCGCAGTACTTC
CDR3: CASSIWTGAQYF